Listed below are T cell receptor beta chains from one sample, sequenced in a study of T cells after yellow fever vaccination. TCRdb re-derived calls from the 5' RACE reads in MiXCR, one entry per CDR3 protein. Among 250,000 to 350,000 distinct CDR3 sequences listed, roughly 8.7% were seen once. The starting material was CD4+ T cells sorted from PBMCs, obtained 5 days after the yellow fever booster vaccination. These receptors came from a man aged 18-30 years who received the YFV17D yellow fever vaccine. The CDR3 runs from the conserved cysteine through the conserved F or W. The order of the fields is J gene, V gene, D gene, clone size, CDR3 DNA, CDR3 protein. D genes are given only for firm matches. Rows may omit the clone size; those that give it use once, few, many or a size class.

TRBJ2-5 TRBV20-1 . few TGCAGTGCTATCCCCTGGGGGGGCACAGAGACCCAGTACTTC CSAIPWGGTETQYF
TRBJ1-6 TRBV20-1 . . TGCAGTGCTCCCGAGCAGGGTAATTCACCCCTCCACTTT CSAPEQGNSPLHF
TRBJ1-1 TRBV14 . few TGTGCCAGCAGCCCTCGTCCGGGGAACACTGAAGCTTTCTTT CASSPRPGNTEAFF
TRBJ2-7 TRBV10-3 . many TGTGCCATCAGTGTTACAGGGTACTCCTACGAGCAGTACTTC CAISVTGYSYEQYF
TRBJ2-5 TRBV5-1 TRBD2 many TGCGCCAGCAGCATTAGCGGGGGGGCGCAAGAGACCCAGTACTTC CASSISGGAQETQYF
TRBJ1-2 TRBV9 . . TGTGCCAGCAGCGTAGCTGGGGCCGGCTACACCTTC CASSVAGAGYTF
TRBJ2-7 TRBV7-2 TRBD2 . TGTGCCAGCAGTTCCGGGACTAGTCGCGTCGAGCAGTACTTC CASSSGTSRVEQYF
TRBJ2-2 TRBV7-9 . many TGTGCCAGCAGCATCCGGAGCGGGGAGCTGTTTTTT CASSIRSGELFF
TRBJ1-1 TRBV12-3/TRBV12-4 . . TGTGCCAGCAGTTTATATAGTGAAGCTTTCTTT CASSLYSEAFF
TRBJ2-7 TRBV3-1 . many TGTGCCAGCAGCCAAGATCGAGGATACGAGCAGTACTTC CASSQDRGYEQYF
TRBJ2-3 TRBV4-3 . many TGCGCCAGCAGCCAAGACCACTCCTCATACCAGAAGTACACAGATACGCAGTATTTT CASSQDHSSYQKYTDTQYF
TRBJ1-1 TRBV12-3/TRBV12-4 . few TGTGCCAGCAGTCTAGGGACGCCCGGGAACACTGAAGCTTTCTTT CASSLGTPGNTEAFF
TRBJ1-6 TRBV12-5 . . TGTGCCAGTGGTTTGGTACTAAAATCTGCCGGATCACGGAGTTCACCCCTCCACTTT CASGLVLKSAGSRSSPLHF
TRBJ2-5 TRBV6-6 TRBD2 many TGTGCCAGTCGATCCACCCGAAAACTAGCGGGGGAAAAACAAGAGACCCAGTACTTC CASRSTRKLAGEKQETQYF
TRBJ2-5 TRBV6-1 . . TGTGCCAGCAGTGAAGCGTTGAAGACCCAGTACTTC CASSEALKTQYF
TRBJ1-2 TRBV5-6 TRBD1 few TGTGCCAGCAGTCCGGGACAGCGAGGGCCTGGCTACACCTTC CASSPGQRGPGYTF
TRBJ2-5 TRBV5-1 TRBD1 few TGCGCCAGCAGCAAGGGACAGCAAGAGACCCAGTACTTC CASSKGQQETQYF
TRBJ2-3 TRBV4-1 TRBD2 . TGCGCCAGCAGCCAAAGCGGGGGGGCGTCAGATACGCAGTATTTT CASSQSGGASDTQYF
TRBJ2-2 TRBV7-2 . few TGTGCCAGCAGCTTACAGGGACAGAACACCGGGGAGCTGTTTTTT CASSLQGQNTGELFF
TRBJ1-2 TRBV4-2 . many TGTGCCAGCAGCCAAGTCAGGGTAAACTATGGCTACACCTTC CASSQVRVNYGYTF
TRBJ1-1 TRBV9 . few TGTGCCAGCAGCGGAGGACTGTATTCCACTGAAGCTTTCTTT CASSGGLYSTEAFF
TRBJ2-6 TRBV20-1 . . TGCAGTGCTAGAGATCTACGGTACTCTGGGGCCAACGTCCTGACTTTC CSARDLRYSGANVLTF
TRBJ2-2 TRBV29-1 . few TGCAGCGTTGAAACGAACGCGAACACCGGGGAGCTGTTTTTT CSVETNANTGELFF
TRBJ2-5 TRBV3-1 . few TGTGCCAGCAGCCAAGACGGTTCCCAAGAGACCCAGTACTTC CASSQDGSQETQYF
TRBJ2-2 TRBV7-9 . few TGTGCCAGCAGCGAGTGGGTAAAACTGAACACCGGGGAGCTGTTTTTT CASSEWVKLNTGELFF
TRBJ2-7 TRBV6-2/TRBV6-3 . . TGTGCCAGCTTGTCTGACAGGAGCTCCTACGAGCAGTACTTC CASLSDRSSYEQYF
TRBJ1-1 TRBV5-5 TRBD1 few TGTGCCAGCAGCTTTACAGGGGGGAACACTGAAGCTTTCTTT CASSFTGGNTEAFF
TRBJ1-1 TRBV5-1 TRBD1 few TGCGCCAGCACCCACAGGACAGGGTCGATCACTGAAGCTTTCTTT CASTHRTGSITEAFF
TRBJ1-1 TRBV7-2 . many TGTGCCAGCAGCTCAACACAGGTTAAAGCTTTCTTT CASSSTQVKAFF
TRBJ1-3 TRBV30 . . TGTGCCTGGGGCCTTACTGGAAACACCATATATTTT CAWGLTGNTIYF
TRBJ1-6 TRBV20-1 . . TGCAGTGCTAGTCTCGGGGCGGAAGGTCCCCTCCACTTT CSASLGAEGPLHF
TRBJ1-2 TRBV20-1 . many TGCAGTGTCTATGAATCAACTAACTATGGCTACACCTTC CSVYESTNYGYTF
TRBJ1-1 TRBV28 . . TGTGCCAGCAGCTCCCGGCCGGGGCGGGCTTTCTTT CASSSRPGRAFF
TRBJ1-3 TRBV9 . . TGTGCCAGCAGCGTAGGCCACTCTGGAAACACCATATATTTT CASSVGHSGNTIYF
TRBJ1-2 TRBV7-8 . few TGTGCCAGCAGCCGGGACCTTGGGAACTATGGCTACACCTTC CASSRDLGNYGYTF
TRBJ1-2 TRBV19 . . TGTGCCAGTAGTATCTCTACGGGCTATGGCTACACCTTC CASSISTGYGYTF
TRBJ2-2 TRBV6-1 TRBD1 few TGTGCCAGCAGTCCCCGTCCGGGACAGGTTGCCGGGGAGCTGTTTTTT CASSPRPGQVAGELFF
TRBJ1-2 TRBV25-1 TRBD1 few TGTGCCAGCAGTGGAGGGACAGCCTATGGCTACACCTTC CASSGGTAYGYTF
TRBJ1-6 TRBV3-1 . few TGTGCCAGCAGCCAAGGGGCCAATTCACCCCTCCACTTT CASSQGANSPLHF
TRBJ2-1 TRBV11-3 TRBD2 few TGTGCCAGCAGTCTGGTAGGGACTAGCGACTACAATGAGCAGTTCTTC CASSLVGTSDYNEQFF
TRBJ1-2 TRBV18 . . TGTGCCAGCTCACCAGACGTCGGGGGCCCCTATGGCTACACCTTC CASSPDVGGPYGYTF
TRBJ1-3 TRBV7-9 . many TGTGCCAGCAGCCCACAGGCGAGCTCTGGAAACACCATATATTTT CASSPQASSGNTIYF
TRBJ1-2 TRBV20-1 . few TGCAGTGCTAGATTCATGGGAGCTAACTATGGCTACACCTTC CSARFMGANYGYTF
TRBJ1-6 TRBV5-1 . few TGCGCCAGCAGCTTGTCGGCAGTAAATAATTCACCCCTCCACTTT CASSLSAVNNSPLHF
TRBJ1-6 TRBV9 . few TGTGCCAGCAGCGTAGACTGGGGTAATTCACCCCTCCACTTT CASSVDWGNSPLHF
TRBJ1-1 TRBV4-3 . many TGCGCCAGCAGCCAATTATCGAACACTGAAGCTTTCTTT CASSQLSNTEAFF
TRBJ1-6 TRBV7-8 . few TGTGCCAGCAGCCCGGGTGATTCACCCCTCCACTTT CASSPGDSPLHF
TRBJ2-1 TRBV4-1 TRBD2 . TGCGCCAGCAGCCAGCCTAGGGCGGGGGGGCCCCAGGTCTTC CASSQPRAGGPQVF
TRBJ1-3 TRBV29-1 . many TGCAGCGTTGAGGATCGGGGCTCTGGAAACACCATATATTTT CSVEDRGSGNTIYF
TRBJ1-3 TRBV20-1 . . TGCAGTGCTAGAGAAACGGTTCAGGGAAACACCATATATTTT CSARETVQGNTIYF
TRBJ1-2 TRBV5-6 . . TGTGCCAGCAGCTCAACAGGGAGCGGGGGCTACACCTTC CASSSTGSGGYTF
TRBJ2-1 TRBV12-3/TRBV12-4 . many TGTGCCAGCAGTTCCTGGGGCGATGAGCAGTTCTTC CASSSWGDEQFF
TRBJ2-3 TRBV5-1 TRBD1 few TGCGCCAGCAGCCGAGGACAGGGACCGGGCACAGATACGCAGTATTTT CASSRGQGPGTDTQYF
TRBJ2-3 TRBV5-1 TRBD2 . TGCGCCAGCAGCCCGGGACTAGCGGCGATCACAGATACGCAGTATTTT CASSPGLAAITDTQYF
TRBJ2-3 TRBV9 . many TGTGCCAGCAGGGGCCGGACCAACACAGATACGCAGTATTTT CASRGRTNTDTQYF
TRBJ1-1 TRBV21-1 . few TGTGCCAGCAGCAAACGAAACGACAGAGAAAGCCGCCAATACACTGAAGCTTTCTTT CASSKRNDRESRQYTEAFF
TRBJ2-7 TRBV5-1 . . TGCGCCAGCAGCTTGTCCGGGGCCTACGAGCAGTACTTC CASSLSGAYEQYF
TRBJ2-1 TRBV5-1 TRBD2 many TGCGCCAGCAGCTTCTCTAGCGGGGGGTCCTACAATGAGCAGTTCTTC CASSFSSGGSYNEQFF